This T cell receptor beta chain comes out of a study of blood T cell repertoires in COVID-19. On the study more broadly: Researchers got acute and convalescent COVID-19 samples from the United States, Italy and Spain.

Data came from immunoSEQ multiplex PCR; TCRdb stores just in-frame clones and leaves some out. The sample shows 150,000 or so clones, about 90% of them seen only once. The V gene lost 11 bases and the J gene lost 0 bases, with 12 bases spanning the gap. The CDR3 consists of 14 residues. Germline assignment: CDR1 KGHDR and CDR2 SFDVKD. Individuals drawn from 20 to 30 US areas were roughly 18 to 95 years old. The study assigned cohorts using participant-reported clinical history. Within 2 weeks before study entry, exposed participants met a COVID-19 case. This chain connects TRBV24-1 to TRBJ2-2, with D perhaps TRBD1 (6 bases). Sample: PBMCs or T cells enriched from blood (not recorded which). The TCR sequence derives from a woman aged 40 to 49 who had been exposed to COVID-19. CDR3 sequence: CAIADRANTGELFF. Here the CDR3 DNA reads TGTGCCATTGCGGACAGAGCGAACACCGGGGAGCTGTTTTTT.